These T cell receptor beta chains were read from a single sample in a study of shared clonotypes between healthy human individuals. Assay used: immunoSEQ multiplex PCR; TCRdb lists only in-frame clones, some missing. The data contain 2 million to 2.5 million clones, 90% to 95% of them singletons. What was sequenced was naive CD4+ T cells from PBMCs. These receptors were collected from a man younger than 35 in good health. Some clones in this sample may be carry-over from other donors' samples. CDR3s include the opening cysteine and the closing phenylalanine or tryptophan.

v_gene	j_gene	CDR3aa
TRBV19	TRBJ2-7	CASSIDRQTGQYF
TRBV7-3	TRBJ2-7	CASSLNAGTGSEQYF
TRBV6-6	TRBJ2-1	CASSRQSNEQFF
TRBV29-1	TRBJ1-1	CSAAMNTEAFF
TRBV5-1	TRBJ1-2	CASSFSPADRYGYTF
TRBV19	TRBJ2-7	CASSVQTAGGYEQYF
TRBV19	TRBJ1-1	CASSPTRPSAEAFF
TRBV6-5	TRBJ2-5	CASSYAAGGEVETQYF
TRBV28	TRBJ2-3	CASSYAGGGRDTQYF
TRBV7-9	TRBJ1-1	CASSPRSQGVTEAFF
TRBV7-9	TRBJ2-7	CASSPTSGRAHSYEQYF
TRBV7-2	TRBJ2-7	CASSLMASGIHEQYF
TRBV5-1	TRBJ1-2	CASSSQTSTGNYGYTF
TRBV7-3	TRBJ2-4	CASSPDPTLAKNIQYF
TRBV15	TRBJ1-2	CATSDRSNYGYTF
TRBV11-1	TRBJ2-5	CASSPGGGQETQYF
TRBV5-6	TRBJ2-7	CASTRTGVEQYF
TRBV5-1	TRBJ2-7	CASSLEGNYEQYF
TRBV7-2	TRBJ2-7	CASSRLAGGNYEQYF
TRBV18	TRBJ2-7	CASSPRGPFDEQYF
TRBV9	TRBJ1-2	CASSVADRVYGYTF
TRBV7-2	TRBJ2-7	CASSLQRNYEQYF
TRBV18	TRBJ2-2	CASSPPTGWNTGELFF
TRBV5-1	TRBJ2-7	CASSLMLAGDYEQYF
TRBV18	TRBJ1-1	CASSLRQGAFFLNTEAFF
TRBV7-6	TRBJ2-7	CASSPRLGLAGGTSYEQYF
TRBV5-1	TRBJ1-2	CASSVNKAADYGYTF
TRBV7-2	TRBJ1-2	CASSYTTGTYGYTF
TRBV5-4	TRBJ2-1	CASAGAYNEQFF
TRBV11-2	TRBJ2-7	CASSLGFGYEQYF
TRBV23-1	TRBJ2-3	CASSSRPGGTDTQYF
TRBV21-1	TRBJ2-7	CASSNPGQADEQYF
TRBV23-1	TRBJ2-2	CASSLSALAGDTGELFF
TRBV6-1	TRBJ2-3	CASSFRGSTDTQYF
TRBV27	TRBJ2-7	CASSLLTSTYEQYF
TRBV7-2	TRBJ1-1	CASSLRPHGNTEAFF
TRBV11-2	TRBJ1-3	CASSLVQAGNTIYF
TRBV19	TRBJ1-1	CASSSWTGNTEAFF
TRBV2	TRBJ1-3	CASRKDRGGNTIYF
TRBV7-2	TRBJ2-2	CASSPNSASGRGTGELFF
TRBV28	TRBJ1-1	CASARGYAEAFF
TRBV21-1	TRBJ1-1	CASSPGRGTEAFF
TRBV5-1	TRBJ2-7	CASSFEGGPYEQYF
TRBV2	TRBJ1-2	CASLEQGRGYTF
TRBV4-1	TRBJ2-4	CASSPVGGKNIQYF
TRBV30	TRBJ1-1	CAWTFGTGNTEAFF
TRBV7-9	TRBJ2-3	CASSLTGGTDTQYF
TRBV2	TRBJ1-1	CASSGQRNTEAFF
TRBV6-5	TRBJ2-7	CASRLAGGEQYF
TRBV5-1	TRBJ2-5	CASSLEGQGETQYF
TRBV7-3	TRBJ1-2	CASSLTGTVGYTF
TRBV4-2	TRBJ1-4	CASSQAQGVGEKLFF
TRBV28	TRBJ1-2	CASSPDRVGGYTF
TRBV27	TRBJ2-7	CASKLKPGQGANLEQYF
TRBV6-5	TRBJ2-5	CASSTQTGTETQYF
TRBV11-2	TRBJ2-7	CASSPWTSGVYEQYF
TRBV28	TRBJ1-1	CASSISRRNTEAFF
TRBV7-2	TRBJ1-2	CASSSNQGNYGYTF
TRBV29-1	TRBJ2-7	CSAVTGAHEQYF
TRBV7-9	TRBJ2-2	CASRPTGVAGELFF